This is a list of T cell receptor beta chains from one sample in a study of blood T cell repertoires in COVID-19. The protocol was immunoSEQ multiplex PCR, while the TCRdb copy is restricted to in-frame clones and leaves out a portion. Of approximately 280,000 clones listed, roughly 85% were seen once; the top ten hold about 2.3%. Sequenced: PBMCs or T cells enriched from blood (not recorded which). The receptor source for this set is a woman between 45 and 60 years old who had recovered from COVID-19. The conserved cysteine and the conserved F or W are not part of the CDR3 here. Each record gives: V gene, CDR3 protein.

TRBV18,ASSHDRLNTEAF
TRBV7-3,ASSLGLAADTQY
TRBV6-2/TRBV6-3,ASSKGTVNSPLH
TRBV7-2,ASSFPPMNTEAF
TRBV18,ASSPTTGRNSGNTIY
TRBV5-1,ASSWGLDTDTQY
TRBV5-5,ASSVGTGHYGYT
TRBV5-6,ASSWTDRGSSPLH
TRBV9,ASSVMGTLQGEQY
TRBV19,ASSYSEITSNQPQH
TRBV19,ASRANQVRDSNQPQH
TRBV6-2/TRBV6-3,ASSRDRVTNSPLH
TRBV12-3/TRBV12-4,ASRGQGRSQH
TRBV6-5,ASSFLSGEAF
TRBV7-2,ASGRGGQSSEQY
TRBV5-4,ASSPQGTYNEQF
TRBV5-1,ASSLSLAGVHEQF
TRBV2,ASRPGTGDEQPQH
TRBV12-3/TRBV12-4,ASSPDGETQY
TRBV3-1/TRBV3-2,ASSQAYRAPLH
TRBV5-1,ASSLVVGQGRSNEQF
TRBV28,ASRFTSTEAF
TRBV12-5,ASGLYRTGDQPQH
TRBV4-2,ASSQVTSVVTDTQY
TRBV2,ASTVGRWGTGRSNQPQH
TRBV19,ASQLRGGTNEKLF
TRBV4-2,ASSRGTGRANEKLF
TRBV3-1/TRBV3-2,ASSHRGRPPYEQY
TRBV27,ASSPDRGGDYGYT
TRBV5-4,ASSLDRVGETQY
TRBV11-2,ASSARLAGDLDEQF
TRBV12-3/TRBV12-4,ASRTDSYGYT
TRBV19,ASATGKGEKLF
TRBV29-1,SVALAPYNEQF
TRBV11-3,ASSLRKHRDNQH
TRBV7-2,ASSDPWLDEQF
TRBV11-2,ASSRKTGTEAF
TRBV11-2,ASSHGLAGTLEQY
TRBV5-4,ASSDTGSYGYT
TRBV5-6,ASSLGGIGEKLF